These T cell receptor beta chains were read from a single sample in a study of T cell changes during pregnancy in multiple sclerosis. The method was immunoSEQ multiplex PCR; TCRdb's version includes in-frame clones alone and lacks a portion of them. The sample lists roughly 39,000 clones; about 91% were seen once. This sample comprised CD8+ T cells from peripheral blood mononuclear cells, obtained after pregnancy. Receptors were obtained from a female donor with multiple sclerosis, enrolled in a pregnancy study. CDR3s include the opening cysteine and the closing phenylalanine or tryptophan. D genes are given only for firm matches. Expanded clones get a size class; other rows say once, few or many, or leave the size out.

v_call	clone_size	j_call	d_call	cdr3_nt	cdr3_aa
TRBV29-1	.	TRBJ2-7	.	TGCAGCGTAGAAGTCCGAGGCGAGCAGTACTTC	CSVEVRGEQYF
TRBV18	.	TRBJ1-2	.	TGTGCCAGCTCACACGACAGCCCACTCCGAAGGCGGGGCTACACCTTC	CASSHDSPLRRRGYTF
TRBV28	.	TRBJ2-7	.	TGTGCCAGCAGTCCCGCCTACGAGCAGTACTTC	CASSPAYEQYF
TRBV5-6	once	TRBJ2-1	.	TGTGCCAGCAGCTTGAAGGTCAGGGACATTGGCAATGAGCAGTTCTTC	CASSLKVRDIGNEQFF
TRBV7-6	.	TRBJ2-7	TRBD1	TGTGCCAGCAGCTCGCCCGGGACAGGCCCCGAGCAGTACTTC	CASSSPGTGPEQYF
TRBV4-1	.	TRBJ1-5	TRBD1	TGCGCCAGCAGCCCTCATGGGGACAGGACTTATAGCAATCAGCCCCAGCATTTT	CASSPHGDRTYSNQPQHF
TRBV9	once	TRBJ1-3	.	TGTGCCAGCAGCGTAGCTGGGGCATCTGGAAACACCATATATTTT	CASSVAGASGNTIYF
TRBV27	few	TRBJ2-7	TRBD1	TGTGCCAGCAGTCTTCGACAGGGCGGCTACGAGCAGTACTTC	CASSLRQGGYEQYF
TRBV10-3	.	TRBJ2-2	TRBD2	TGTGCCTCGGCCCTTCCCATAGCGGGAGGGATCAACACCGGGGAGCTGTTTTTT	CASALPIAGGINTGELFF
TRBV9	.	TRBJ2-7	TRBD1	TGTGCCAGCAGCCTGCGGACAGGGAGCTCCTACGAGCAGTACTTC	CASSLRTGSSYEQYF
TRBV6-5	.	TRBJ1-2	.	TGTGCCAGCAGTGCTCGGGACTCCCGTTCCGGTGGCTACACCTTC	CASSARDSRSGGYTF
TRBV6-1	.	TRBJ1-5	.	TGTGCCAGCAGTGTGAGTGAGGGGAGGGGAGATCAGCCCCAGCATTTT	CASSVSEGRGDQPQHF
TRBV6-4	few	TRBJ2-1	TRBD1	TGTGCCAGCAGTGACTCGACAGGGGGCTACAATGAGCAGTTCTTC	CASSDSTGGYNEQFF
TRBV9	once	TRBJ2-1	TRBD2	TGTGCCAGCAGCGTAGCTTTCAGCGGGAGTCTCAATGAGCAGTTCTTC	CASSVAFSGSLNEQFF
TRBV11-2	.	TRBJ2-1	TRBD2	TGTGCCAGCAGCTTAGATCGAGTACTAGCGCACTCCTACAATGAGCAGTTCTTC	CASSLDRVLAHSYNEQFF
TRBV5-6	.	TRBJ1-2	.	TGTGCCAGCAGCTTGGGAGATGGCTATGGCTACACCTTC	CASSLGDGYGYTF
TRBV15	.	TRBJ1-1	.	TGTGCCACCAGCAGAGATCCCGAACGGGGGGGCTGGAACACTGAAGCTTTCTTT	CATSRDPERGGWNTEAFF
TRBV5-8	once	TRBJ2-3	.	TGTGCCAGCAGCTTGGGGGGGACTCCACGGAGAGATACGCAGTATTTT	CASSLGGTPRRDTQYF
TRBV27	.	TRBJ2-1	TRBD2	TGTGCCAGCAGTAGGCCTTCTGGTCAGACCTTAACCGGGACTAGCGGTAGCTCCTACAATGAGCAGTTCTTC	CASSRPSGQTLTGTSGSSYNEQFF
TRBV9	.	TRBJ2-7	TRBD1	TGTGCCAGCAGCGTAGGGACAGGGCCCCCCTACGAGCAGTACTTC	CASSVGTGPPYEQYF
TRBV5-5	.	TRBJ1-5	.	TGTGCCAGCAGCTTGGGGCCCGATAGCAATCAGCCCCAGCATTTT	CASSLGPDSNQPQHF
TRBV29-1	once	TRBJ2-7	TRBD1	TGCAGCGTGATATCGGGACAGGCCTCCTACGAGCAGTACTTC	CSVISGQASYEQYF
TRBV2	.	TRBJ1-2	.	TGTGCCAGCAGGGGCAGCTTCGGCTACACCTTC	CASRGSFGYTF
TRBV5-1	.	TRBJ2-7	TRBD1	TGCGCCAGCAGCGCCGGACAGGGTAAAGAGCAGTACTTC	CASSAGQGKEQYF
TRBV27	.	TRBJ1-5	.	TGTGCCAGCAGCCCAGCGGGCAGGGAAAATCAGCCCCAGCATTTT	CASSPAGRENQPQHF
TRBV6-4	.	TRBJ1-5	.	TGTGCCAGCAGTGTTAGGACACGGGGGTGGGGTCAGCCCCAGCATTTT	CASSVRTRGWGQPQHF
TRBV2	many	TRBJ2-1	.	TGTGCCAGCAGTGCCCGAGCACCCTACAATGAGCAGTTCTTC	CASSARAPYNEQFF
TRBV2	.	TRBJ2-2	.	TGTGCCAGCAGTGAAGTGGCGGAGAACACCGGGGAGCTGTTTTTT	CASSEVAENTGELFF
TRBV6-1	.	TRBJ1-3	TRBD1	TGTGCCAGCAGTGAAGCGGGACAGATGGGAAACACCATATATTTT	CASSEAGQMGNTIYF
TRBV27	.	TRBJ2-7	TRBD2	TGTGCCAGCAGTTTATCGTCCGGGACTAGGTGGGAGCAGTACTTC	CASSLSSGTRWEQYF
TRBV7-9	.	TRBJ2-2	TRBD1	TGTGCCAGCAGCCGGACAGGGGGCCCCGGGGAGCTGTTTTTT	CASSRTGGPGELFF
TRBV6-1	.	TRBJ1-2	.	TGTGCCAGCAGTGGGCAGGGGAAATTCTATGGCTACACCTTC	CASSGQGKFYGYTF
TRBV14	once	TRBJ1-1	TRBD1	TGTGCCAGCAGCCAAGACCTACTCCAGGGGGCAAACACTGAAGCTTTCTTT	CASSQDLLQGANTEAFF
TRBV7-8	.	TRBJ2-7	TRBD2	TGTGCCAGCAGCTTCCGGGGGGGATTCAGCTACGAGCAGTACTTC	CASSFRGGFSYEQYF
TRBV29-1	.	TRBJ1-1	.	TGCAGCGCGTCGACAGGATTGAACACTGAAGCTTTCTTT	CSASTGLNTEAFF
TRBV4-1	.	TRBJ2-1	TRBD2	TGCGCCAGCAGCCAGACTAGCGGGAGATATGAGCAGTTCTTC	CASSQTSGRYEQFF
TRBV30	.	TRBJ2-2	.	TGTGCCTGGACCCGTGAGGAAGAAATCACCGGGGAGCTGTTTTTT	CAWTREEEITGELFF
TRBV13	.	TRBJ2-1	.	TGTGCCAGCAGCTTAGGCGGGAGCTCCTACAATGAGCAGTTCTTC	CASSLGGSSYNEQFF
TRBV9	.	TRBJ1-4	.	TGTGCCAGCAGCGGGACATCCTCTAATGAAAAACTGTTTTTT	CASSGTSSNEKLFF
TRBV25-1	.	TRBJ1-2	TRBD1	TGTGCCAGCAGACAGGGGAGTGGCTACACCTTC	CASRQGSGYTF
TRBV7-9	.	TRBJ2-7	TRBD2	TGTGCCAGCAGCCGGGGGGGGGCGGCAGGCTACGAGCAGTACTTC	CASSRGGAAGYEQYF
TRBV10-3	.	TRBJ1-3	.	TGTGCCATCAGTGATGGCGGCAGGGGATCCTCTGGAAACACCATATATTTT	CAISDGGRGSSGNTIYF
TRBV18	.	TRBJ2-5	.	TGTGCCAGCTCACCTACTAGCTCGTACCAAGAGACCCAGTACTTC	CASSPTSSYQETQYF
TRBV28	.	TRBJ1-3	.	TGTGCCGTACTGGACAGACGAGGCTCTGGAAACACCATATATTTT	CAVLDRRGSGNTIYF
TRBV6-5	.	TRBJ1-1	.	TGTGCCAGTGAGGATAGCTCTGAAGCTTTCTTT	CASEDSSEAFF
TRBV2	.	TRBJ2-4	.	TGTGCCAGCCGGGCTGACATGGCGGGAAACATTCAGTACTTC	CASRADMAGNIQYF
TRBV9	.	TRBJ2-1	.	TGTGCCAGCAGCGCCGGAGGGGTCGGGAATGAGCAGTTCTTC	CASSAGGVGNEQFF
TRBV29-1	.	TRBJ2-7	TRBD2	TGCAGCGTTGAAACTAGCGGGAACTCCTACGAGCAGTACTTC	CSVETSGNSYEQYF
TRBV7-9	.	TRBJ2-1	TRBD1	TGTGCCAGCAGCTTAAGGGGACAGGGGGCTTTTTCCTACAATGAGCAGTTCTTC	CASSLRGQGAFSYNEQFF
TRBV28	.	TRBJ1-2	TRBD1	TGTGCCAGCAGCCCTCAGGGGGCTCGCTATGGCTACACCTTC	CASSPQGARYGYTF
TRBV19	.	TRBJ2-3	TRBD2	TGTGCCAGTTTAGCGGGGTCCACAGATACGCAGTATTTT	CASLAGSTDTQYF
TRBV27	.	TRBJ2-7	TRBD2	TGTGCCAGCAGTAAGCCGGGACTATCCTACGAGCAGTACTTC	CASSKPGLSYEQYF
TRBV2	.	TRBJ1-1	TRBD1	TGTGCCAGCAGTCCGACAGGGGGCGCATATAACACTGAAGCTTTCTTT	CASSPTGGAYNTEAFF
TRBV7-2	once	TRBJ1-4	.	TGTGCCAGCAGCTTATTCGGTGGGGGGGACGAAGAAAAACTGTTTTTT	CASSLFGGGDEEKLFF
TRBV25-1	.	TRBJ2-1	.	TGTGCCAGCGGTGACCAGGGCGACTACAATGAGCAGTTCTTC	CASGDQGDYNEQFF
TRBV21-1	.	TRBJ2-5	.	TGTGCCAGCAGCCCCCAGGGGTCGAGAACTAGTGAGACCCAGTACTTC	CASSPQGSRTSETQYF
TRBV19	.	TRBJ2-6	TRBD1	TGTGCCAGTAGCCTAGGGGGCAAAGGGGCCAACGTCCTGACTTTC	CASSLGGKGANVLTF
TRBV28	medium-sized	TRBJ2-1	.	TGTGCCAGCAGTTCGTCGACAGACAATGAGCAGTTCTTC	CASSSSTDNEQFF
TRBV6-5	.	TRBJ1-3	.	TGTGCCAGCAGGGGGGGGAAGGGAAACACCATATATTTT	CASRGGKGNTIYF
TRBV27	.	TRBJ2-7	TRBD1	TGTGCCAGCAGTTTAGGGCAGGGGGCTTACGAGCAGTACTTC	CASSLGQGAYEQYF